This T cell receptor (beta chain) was sequenced during a study of patients and donors after allogeneic stem cell transplantation. TCRdb analysed the RT-PCR reads with MiXCR anew, one entry per CDR3 protein. The table includes roughly 180,000 distinct CDR3 sequences, roughly two fifths detected once. The CDR3 runs to 16 residues. Trimming shortened V by 4 bases and J by 3 bases, and 18 bases separated the two germline ends. Germline V gives CDR1 LGHDT, CDR2 YNNKEL (reference sequence). Sequenced: blood, either unsorted or a sorted T cell fraction (not recorded which). The chain links TRBV3-1 to TRBJ1-1, with D maybe TRBD1 (5 bases). This clonotype was obtained from a human donor who was either an allogeneic HSCT recipient or a stem cell or donor lymphocyte infusion donor (not recorded which). It is not recorded whose cells these are; they may come from a transplant donor. The CDR3 DNA reads TGTGCCAGCAGCCTCAGAGGCGGGGCGAAGGACACTGAAGCTTTCTTT. Translated, it gives CASSLRGGAKDTEAFF.